A selection of T cell receptor beta chains follows, all from one sample in a study of technical replicates of blood from a handful of donors. Data came from immunoSEQ multiplex PCR; TCRdb stores just in-frame clones and leaves some out. The repertoire holds about 81,000 clones, around 93% seen once, with about 0.24% in the top ten. Input material: T cells isolated from PBMCs. The source of these receptors is a human donor in good health. The CDR3 runs from the conserved cysteine through the conserved F or W. A D gene is named only where the DNA matches it firmly. For some rows the clone size is stated as once, few or many, or as a class when expanded; others skip it.

d_gene: TRBD1
j_gene: TRBJ1-2
v_gene: TRBV20-1
abundance: .
CDR3aa: CSSGGPNGYTF
CDR3nt: TGCAGCTCAGGGGGCCCCAATGGCTACACCTTC

d_gene: TRBD1
j_gene: TRBJ1-1
v_gene: TRBV18
abundance: .
CDR3aa: CASSENRGGNTEAFF
CDR3nt: TGTGCCAGCTCAGAAAACAGGGGAGGGAACACTGAAGCTTTCTTT

d_gene: TRBD1
j_gene: TRBJ2-5
v_gene: TRBV28
abundance: .
CDR3aa: CASTQGQGAWGTQYF
CDR3nt: TGTGCCAGCACGCAGGGACAGGGGGCGTGGGGGACCCAGTACTTC

d_gene: .
j_gene: TRBJ1-3
v_gene: TRBV9
abundance: .
CDR3aa: CASSATLGSSGNTIYF
CDR3nt: TGTGCCAGCAGCGCCACCTTGGGGAGCTCTGGAAACACCATATATTTT

d_gene: .
j_gene: TRBJ2-7
v_gene: TRBV30
abundance: .
CDR3aa: CAWSPGHPYEQYF
CDR3nt: TGTGCCTGGTCGCCGGGACACCCCTACGAGCAGTACTTC

d_gene: .
j_gene: TRBJ2-1
v_gene: TRBV4-1
abundance: .
CDR3aa: CASSLVQGTDNEQFF
CDR3nt: TGCGCCAGCAGCCTTGTTCAGGGTACAGACAATGAGCAGTTCTTC

d_gene: .
j_gene: TRBJ1-4
v_gene: TRBV7-8
abundance: .
CDR3aa: CASSLGTRQSNNEKLFF
CDR3nt: TGTGCCAGCAGCTTAGGTACCCGACAGAGTAATAATGAAAAACTGTTTTTT

d_gene: TRBD1
j_gene: TRBJ2-7
v_gene: TRBV6-6
abundance: .
CDR3aa: CASSSDRDRAYEQYF
CDR3nt: TGTGCCAGCAGTTCAGACAGGGATAGGGCCTACGAGCAGTACTTC

d_gene: .
j_gene: TRBJ1-5
v_gene: TRBV7-9
abundance: .
CDR3aa: CASSLRGSNQPQHF
CDR3nt: TGTGCCAGCAGCTTAAGGGGAAGCAATCAGCCCCAGCATTTT

d_gene: .
j_gene: TRBJ2-5
v_gene: TRBV7-2
abundance: .
CDR3aa: CASSLWTPPRETQYF
CDR3nt: TGTGCCAGCAGCTTGTGGACACCTCCGCGGGAGACCCAGTACTTC

d_gene: .
j_gene: TRBJ2-1
v_gene: TRBV6-5
abundance: .
CDR3aa: CASSLRPYNEQFF
CDR3nt: TGTGCCAGCAGCCTACGCCCTTACAATGAGCAGTTCTTC

d_gene: .
j_gene: TRBJ2-7
v_gene: TRBV4-1
abundance: .
CDR3aa: CASVKRGLNRHCEQYF
CDR3nt: TGCGCCAGCGTTAAAAGGGGGTTGAACCGCCATTGCGAGCAGTACTTC

d_gene: TRBD2
j_gene: TRBJ2-3
v_gene: TRBV2
abundance: .
CDR3aa: CASGLAESDTQYF
CDR3nt: TGTGCCAGTGGACTAGCGGAGTCAGATACGCAGTATTTT

d_gene: .
j_gene: TRBJ1-1
v_gene: TRBV6-1
abundance: few
CDR3aa: CASSDSEGGNTEAFF
CDR3nt: TGTGCCAGCAGTGACTCTGAGGGAGGGAACACTGAAGCTTTCTTT

d_gene: .
j_gene: TRBJ1-5
v_gene: TRBV2
abundance: once
CDR3aa: CASSVYSNQPQHF
CDR3nt: TGTGCCAGCAGTGTATATAGCAATCAGCCCCAGCATTTT

d_gene: .
j_gene: TRBJ1-2
v_gene: TRBV5-5
abundance: .
CDR3aa: CASSTGQSNYGYTF
CDR3nt: TGTGCCAGCAGCACCGGACAGTCTAACTATGGCTACACCTTC

d_gene: .
j_gene: TRBJ1-3
v_gene: TRBV28
abundance: .
CDR3aa: CASSLTYSSSGNTIYF
CDR3nt: TGTGCCAGCAGTTTAACCTACTCTAGCTCTGGAAACACCATATATTTT

d_gene: .
j_gene: TRBJ1-2
v_gene: TRBV6-1
abundance: .
CDR3aa: CASSDTPGQGFNYGYTF
CDR3nt: TGTGCCAGCAGTGACACCCCGGGACAAGGGTTTAACTATGGCTACACCTTC

d_gene: TRBD2
j_gene: TRBJ2-5
v_gene: TRBV5-1
abundance: once
CDR3aa: CASLRRGGLRQETQYF
CDR3nt: TGCGCCAGCCTAAGGCGGGGGGGCCTGAGGCAAGAGACCCAGTACTTC

d_gene: .
j_gene: TRBJ2-2
v_gene: TRBV4-1
abundance: many
CDR3aa: CASSQLITVHTGELFF
CDR3nt: TGCGCCAGCAGCCAATTAATAACGGTACACACCGGGGAGCTGTTTTTT

d_gene: TRBD2
j_gene: TRBJ2-2
v_gene: TRBV19
abundance: .
CDR3aa: CASSPAGYIITGELFF
CDR3nt: TGTGCCAGTAGTCCAGCGGGATATATAATAACCGGGGAGCTGTTTTTT

d_gene: .
j_gene: TRBJ2-7
v_gene: TRBV6-1
abundance: .
CDR3aa: CASSYGNPAGYEQYF
CDR3nt: TGTGCCAGCAGCTACGGGAACCCGGCAGGCTACGAGCAGTACTTC

d_gene: TRBD2
j_gene: TRBJ2-7
v_gene: TRBV5-1
abundance: .
CDR3aa: CASSGPRAGGQYEQYF
CDR3nt: TGCGCCAGCAGCGGACCCCGAGCGGGGGGGCAGTACGAGCAGTACTTC

d_gene: TRBD1
j_gene: TRBJ1-5
v_gene: TRBV28
abundance: few
CDR3aa: CASSFTGGSHIRGNQPQHF
CDR3nt: TGTGCCAGCAGTTTTACAGGGGGTTCCCATATTCGGGGCAATCAGCCCCAGCATTTT

d_gene: .
j_gene: TRBJ1-5
v_gene: TRBV2
abundance: .
CDR3aa: CASSELVAGSNQPQHF
CDR3nt: TGTGCCAGCAGTGAACTTGTCGCAGGGAGCAATCAGCCCCAGCATTTT

d_gene: .
j_gene: TRBJ1-5
v_gene: TRBV12-5
abundance: .
CDR3aa: CASGLLAGGFRVGNQPQHF
CDR3nt: TGTGCTAGTGGTTTGCTGGCAGGAGGGTTCAGGGTTGGCAATCAGCCCCAGCATTTT

d_gene: .
j_gene: TRBJ2-1
v_gene: TRBV7-9
abundance: .
CDR3aa: CASTGTMYNEQFF
CDR3nt: TGTGCCAGCACTGGGACAATGTACAATGAGCAGTTCTTC

d_gene: TRBD2
j_gene: TRBJ2-1
v_gene: TRBV27
abundance: .
CDR3aa: CASQGLAGVHNEQFF
CDR3nt: TGTGCCAGCCAGGGACTAGCGGGAGTTCACAATGAGCAGTTCTTC

d_gene: .
j_gene: TRBJ2-5
v_gene: TRBV5-5
abundance: .
CDR3aa: CASTLQGPHETQYF
CDR3nt: TGTGCCAGCACCCTGCAGGGGCCGCATGAAACCCAGTACTTC

d_gene: TRBD2
j_gene: TRBJ2-7
v_gene: TRBV6-6
abundance: .
CDR3aa: CASTPASGGYEQYF
CDR3nt: TGTGCCAGCACCCCCGCTAGCGGGGGGTACGAGCAGTACTTC

d_gene: TRBD2
j_gene: TRBJ2-7
v_gene: TRBV6-5
abundance: .
CDR3aa: CASSYRSGRPYEQYF
CDR3nt: TGTGCCAGCAGTTACCGGAGCGGGAGGCCTTACGAGCAGTACTTC

d_gene: .
j_gene: TRBJ2-3
v_gene: TRBV2
abundance: .
CDR3aa: CASSENGAAQGTQYF
CDR3nt: TGTGCCAGCAGTGAAAACGGAGCGGCACAGGGTACGCAGTATTTT

d_gene: .
j_gene: TRBJ1-5
v_gene: TRBV7-6
abundance: .
CDR3aa: CASSLGLGADQPQHF
CDR3nt: TGTGCCAGCAGCTTAGGCTTAGGGGCAGATCAGCCCCAGCATTTT

d_gene: .
j_gene: TRBJ2-7
v_gene: TRBV21-1
abundance: .
CDR3aa: CASSKAGNYEQYF
CDR3nt: TGTGCCAGCAGCAAAGCTGGCAACTACGAGCAGTACTTC

d_gene: TRBD1
j_gene: TRBJ2-1
v_gene: TRBV29-1
abundance: .
CDR3aa: CSVAGGQGSYNEQFF
CDR3nt: TGCAGCGTTGCCGGGGGACAGGGCTCCTACAATGAGCAGTTCTTC

d_gene: .
j_gene: TRBJ1-1
v_gene: TRBV5-1
abundance: .
CDR3aa: CASSLAGGDYTEAFF
CDR3nt: TGCGCCAGCAGCTTGGCCGGGGGGGACTACACTGAAGCTTTCTTT

d_gene: TRBD1
j_gene: TRBJ2-5
v_gene: TRBV7-6
abundance: once
CDR3aa: CASKRTGQETQYF
CDR3nt: TGTGCCAGCAAAAGGACAGGGCAAGAGACCCAGTACTTC

d_gene: .
j_gene: TRBJ2-7
v_gene: TRBV5-6
abundance: .
CDR3aa: CASSSQGRDEQYF
CDR3nt: TGTGCCAGCAGCTCACAGGGTAGGGACGAGCAGTACTTC

d_gene: TRBD1
j_gene: TRBJ2-3
v_gene: TRBV7-9
abundance: once
CDR3aa: CASSRGQGVRTDTQYF
CDR3nt: TGTGCCAGCAGCCGAGGACAGGGGGTGCGCACAGATACGCAGTATTTT

d_gene: .
j_gene: TRBJ2-2
v_gene: TRBV5-4
abundance: .
CDR3aa: CASSQNLKEAGELFF
CDR3nt: TGTGCCAGCAGCCAAAACTTAAAAGAAGCCGGGGAGCTGTTTTTT

d_gene: .
j_gene: TRBJ2-1
v_gene: TRBV14
abundance: .
CDR3aa: CASARRPAYNEQFF
CDR3nt: TGTGCCAGCGCCAGGCGACCTGCCTACAATGAGCAGTTCTTC

d_gene: .
j_gene: TRBJ2-7
v_gene: TRBV9
abundance: .
CDR3aa: CASSVGADSYEQYF
CDR3nt: TGTGCCAGCAGCGTAGGGGCCGACTCCTACGAGCAGTACTTC

d_gene: TRBD2
j_gene: TRBJ2-7
v_gene: TRBV7-9
abundance: .
CDR3aa: CASSLAGSGRAYEQYF
CDR3nt: TGTGCCAGCAGCTTAGCTGGTAGCGGGAGGGCCTACGAGCAGTACTTC

d_gene: .
j_gene: TRBJ1-1
v_gene: TRBV14
abundance: .
CDR3aa: CASSRVGLNTEAFF
CDR3nt: TGTGCCAGCAGCCGCGTGGGACTCAATACTGAAGCTTTCTTT

d_gene: TRBD1
j_gene: TRBJ2-7
v_gene: TRBV30
abundance: .
CDR3aa: CAWETTRDSYEQYF
CDR3nt: TGTGCCTGGGAAACGACCCGGGACAGCTACGAGCAGTACTTC

d_gene: TRBD1
j_gene: TRBJ1-5
v_gene: TRBV5-8
abundance: .
CDR3aa: CASSLAGTGIVQPQHF
CDR3nt: TGTGCCAGCAGCTTGGCTGGGACAGGGATTGTGCAGCCCCAGCATTTT

d_gene: TRBD1
j_gene: TRBJ2-1
v_gene: TRBV29-1
abundance: .
CDR3aa: CSLRQGAGNEQFF
CDR3nt: TGCAGCCTTAGACAGGGGGCTGGGAATGAGCAGTTCTTC

d_gene: TRBD1
j_gene: TRBJ1-2
v_gene: TRBV7-8
abundance: .
CDR3aa: CASSSRDRSYGYTF
CDR3nt: TGTGCCAGCAGCTCCCGGGACAGGAGCTATGGCTACACCTTC

d_gene: .
j_gene: TRBJ1-6
v_gene: TRBV30
abundance: .
CDR3aa: CAWRIVLGAYSPLHF
CDR3nt: TGTGCCTGGAGGATAGTTTTGGGGGCTTATTCACCCCTCCACTTT

d_gene: TRBD1
j_gene: TRBJ1-2
v_gene: TRBV10-3
abundance: .
CDR3aa: CAIRGQDYGYTF
CDR3nt: TGTGCCATCAGGGGACAGGACTATGGCTACACCTTC

d_gene: .
j_gene: TRBJ2-7
v_gene: TRBV4-2
abundance: once
CDR3aa: CASSQEQISYEQYF
CDR3nt: TGTGCCAGCAGCCAAGAACAGATCTCCTACGAGCAGTACTTC

d_gene: TRBD1
j_gene: TRBJ2-1
v_gene: TRBV6-6
abundance: .
CDR3aa: CASSYTGDEQFF
CDR3nt: TGTGCCAGCAGTTACACAGGGGATGAGCAGTTCTTC

d_gene: TRBD1
j_gene: TRBJ1-4
v_gene: TRBV5-5
abundance: .
CDR3aa: CASSPGTATNEKLFF
CDR3nt: TGTGCCAGCAGCCCTGGGACAGCAACTAATGAAAAACTGTTTTTT

d_gene: .
j_gene: TRBJ1-5
v_gene: TRBV27
abundance: .
CDR3aa: CASSANRNQPQHF
CDR3nt: TGTGCCAGCAGTGCGAACAGGAATCAGCCCCAGCATTTT

d_gene: .
j_gene: TRBJ1-1
v_gene: TRBV2
abundance: once
CDR3aa: CASSEAGRAEAFF
CDR3nt: TGTGCCAGCAGTGAGGCGGGGCGCGCTGAAGCTTTCTTT